This TCR beta chain was sequenced in a study of blood T cell repertoires in COVID-19. In the study overall: COVID-19 samples from acute and convalescent phases originated in the United States, Italy and Spain.

A single count supports this clone. The protocol was immunoSEQ multiplex PCR, while the TCRdb copy is restricted to in-frame clones and leaves out a portion. The table includes 300,000 to 350,000 clones, 70% to 90% detected once. Sequenced input: PBMCs or T cells enriched from blood (not recorded which). The receptor was derived from a man aged 25-45 years who had recovered from COVID-19.

CDR3 DNA sequence: TGTGCCAGCAGGGGCCGGGGCTACAATGAGCAGTTCTTC. Protein sequence: CASRGRGYNEQFF. The chain uses TRBV6-5 and TRBJ2-1, with D possibly matching TRBD2 (5 bases). The germline CDR1 and CDR2 sequences are MNHEY and SVGAGI. Trimming pared 6 bases from V and 3 bases from J, leaving 9 bases between. This CDR3 spans 13 amino acids.